A single sample is the source of the 16 T cell receptor beta chains below, sequenced in a study of blood T cell repertoires in COVID-19. The table came from immunoSEQ multiplex PCR; TCRdb's copy has only in-frame clones and leaves some out. The sample contains 200,000 to 300,000 clones, more than 70% of which appear only once. The sequenced material came from PBMCs or T cells enriched from blood (not recorded which). These receptors all come from a woman between 40 and 50 years old with acute COVID-19.

CDR3: CASGQVREKLFF. CDR3 bases: TGTGCCAGCGGCCAGGTTAGGGAAAAACTGTTTTTT. The chain combines TRBV28 with TRBJ1-4; D gene unclear. Trimming took 8 bases from V and 8 from J, leaving 12 bases between them. Per germline, CDR1 MDHEN and CDR2 SYDVKM. This CDR3 spans 12 amino acids.

This chain links TRBV3-1 (or the pseudogene TRBV3-2) with TRBJ1-3, with 8 bases matching TRBD1. Germline V gene sequence: CDR1 LGHDT, CDR2 YNNKEL (reference sequence). Trimming took 3 bases from V and 7 from J; bases not matched to a gene: 11. The CDR3 length is 16 residues. CDR3 residues: CASSQDRADRVNTIYF. CDR3 DNA sequence: TGTGCCAGCAGCCAGGACAGGGCCGACCGCGTGAACACCATATATTTT.

The V gene is TRBV7-2, the J gene TRBJ1-2, with a tentative D call TRBD1 (6 bases). Germline CDR1 and CDR2: SGHTA and FQGNSA. The CDR3 contains 13 residues. V lost 8 bases and J lost 4, with 14 bases in between. CDR3 DNA sequence: TGTGCCAGCGGATCTGGACAGAGCTATGGCTACACCTTC. Protein: CASGSGQSYGYTF.

This chain links TRBV10-3 with TRBJ1-1; D is perhaps TRBD1 (6 bases). This CDR3 contains 11 residues. Germline V lookup: CDR1 ENHRY, CDR2 SYGVKD. V was clipped by 0 bases and J by 11 bases, with 7 bases between them. CDR3 loop: CAISESGAAFF. CDR3 nucleotides: TGTGCCATCAGTGAGTCGGGGGCTGCTTTCTTT.

This clone has just a few counts. This chain links TRBV18 with TRBJ2-7; 8 nucleotides agree with TRBD1. After removal of 6 bases from V and 6 bases from J, the junction contained 10 bases not matched to a gene. Germline CDR1 reads KGHSH; CDR2 reads LQKENI. This CDR3 is 14 amino acids long. CDR3 region: CASSYRGQGAEQYF. As DNA, the CDR3 is TGTGCCAGCTCCTACCGCGGACAGGGAGCCGAGCAGTACTTC.

CDR3 amino acids: CASFPREGETQYF. CDR3 coding DNA: TGTGCCAGCTTCCCTAGGGAGGGAGAGACCCAGTACTTC. V is TRBV18 and J is TRBJ2-5, with TRBD2 identical over 7 bases. The trim removed 7 bases at V and 4 bases at J, leaving 6 bases unmatched. Germline assignment: CDR1 KGHSH and CDR2 LQKENI. This CDR3 contains 13 residues.

The J gene is TRBJ2-7, the V gene TRBV7-2, with TRBD2 matching over 8 bases. In germline, CDR1 is SGHTA, CDR2 FQGNSA. The CDR3 extends over 15 amino acids. V was clipped by 4 bases and J by 4 bases; unmatched bases: 9. CDR3 DNA: TGTGCCAGCAGCTCCAGAGCGGGAGAGAGGTACGAGCAGTACTTC. Its protein product is CASSSRAGERYEQYF.

This clone has only a few counts. V gene TRBV2 combines with J gene TRBJ1-5; 7 bases match TRBD1. With V trimmed by 6 bases and J by 6 bases, 11 bases remained unmatched. CDR3 size: 15 residues. CDR1 and CDR2 (germline): SNHLY, FYNNEI. CDR3 coding DNA: TGTGCCAGCAGCGCTGACAGGGTGGGCGGTCAGCCCCAGCATTTT. Protein: CASSADRVGGQPQHF.

The count of this clone is one. The genes are TRBV7-9 and TRBJ2-7, with TRBD2 matching 15 bases. J was trimmed by 6 bases and V by 5 bases; bases with no gene match: 5. This CDR3 comprises 15 residues. Germline CDR1 reads SEHNR; CDR2 reads FQNEAQ (reference sequence). This CDR3 is CASSARGLAGGEQYV. The CDR3 DNA is TGTGCCAGCAGCGCGAGGGGACTAGCGGGAGGCGAGCAGTACGTC.

The chain employs TRBV2 and TRBJ2-5; 7 nucleotides match TRBD1. Germline-derived CDR1 and CDR2 are SNHLY and FYNNEI. J lost 1 base, V lost 0 bases, and 8 bases had no gene match. This CDR3 has 17 amino acids. In DNA form, the CDR3 reads TGTGCCAGCAGTGAAGCGCTGTTAGGGACAGTCCAAGAGACCCAGTACTTC. Its translation is CASSEALLGTVQETQYF.

The chain is built from TRBV4-3 and TRBJ1-2, with TRBD1 identical over 8 bases. This CDR3 has 17 amino acids. Looked up from germline, CDR1 is LGHNA and CDR2 is YSLEER. After removal of 1 base from V and 4 bases from J, the junction contained 11 bases not matched to a gene. CDR3 sequence: CASSQAPSGTGIYGYTF. CDR3 in DNA: TGCGCCAGCAGCCAAGCCCCCTCCGGGACAGGCATCTATGGCTACACCTTC.

The rearrangement links TRBV5-4 to TRBJ2-7, with 9 bases identical to TRBD2. Germline V gene data show CDR1 as SGHNT and CDR2 as YYREEE (reference sequence). J was trimmed by 8 bases and V by 0 bases; bases with no gene match: 12. The CDR3 totals 16 residues. CDR3 protein: CASSLEREARLIQQYV. The CDR3 nucleotides read TGTGCCAGCAGCTTGGAGCGGGAGGCCAGACTGATACAGCAGTACGTC.

The chain joins TRBV13 to TRBJ2-7, with TRBD2 identical over 9 bases. This CDR3 contains 15 residues. Germline V gives CDR1 PRHDT, CDR2 FYEKMQ (reference sequence). Trimming at V came to 1 base and at J to 7 bases, leaving 8 bases not matched to a gene. CDR3 in DNA: TGTGCCAGCAGCTTAGTAGCGGGAGTTTGTAGGGAGCAGTACGTC. It yields the protein CASSLVAGVCREQYV.

This sequence joins TRBV5-1 and TRBJ2-7; no clear D gene. V was cut by 0 bases and J by 4 bases, with 20 bases left in between. Germline V CDR1 and CDR2: SGHRS, YFSETQ. The CDR3 spans 17 residues. CDR3 sequence reads: CASSLAGVEVLSYEQYV. CDR3 DNA sequence: TGCGCCAGCAGCTTGGCCGGCGTCGAGGTCCTATCTTACGAGCAGTACGTC.

The rearrangement links TRBV24-1 to TRBJ2-3, with a possible D match to TRBD2 (5 bases). Trimming stripped 1 base from V and 5 bases from J, with 15 bases between. This CDR3 has 16 residues. Germline V gives CDR1 KGHDR, CDR2 SFDVKD. The DNA for the CDR3 is TGTGCCACCAGTGATTTTTCAGCGGAGACGGGAGATACGCAGTATTTT. The encoded protein is CATSDFSAETGDTQYF.

The rearrangement uses TRBV9 and TRBJ1-5; possible D gene TRBD1, 5 bases. Looked up from germline, CDR1 is SGDLS and CDR2 is YYNGEE. V gave up 3 bases and J gave up 4 bases, with 14 bases separating them. The CDR3 loop spans 15 amino acids. The CDR3 reads CASSASGYANQPQHF. Here the CDR3 DNA reads TGTGCCAGCAGCGCCTCAGGGTATGCTAATCAGCCCCAGCATTTT.